Each of the 20 T cell receptor beta chains below was sequenced from the same sample in a study of blood T cell repertoires in COVID-19. The table came from immunoSEQ multiplex PCR; TCRdb's copy has only in-frame clones and leaves some out. The profile shows more than 200,000 clones, approximately 86% of them singletons. Sequencing used peripheral blood. These TCRs come from a woman over 75 with active or convalescent COVID-19.

The rearrangement uses TRBV5-1 and TRBJ1-2; D not certain. CDR1 is SGHRS and CDR2 is YFSETQ in the germline V gene. V was trimmed by 0 bases and J by 3 bases, leaving 9 bases between them. This CDR3 is 14 amino acids long. This CDR3 is CASSLDNADYGYTF. DNA for the CDR3: TGCGCCAGCAGCTTGGACAACGCCGACTATGGCTACACCTTC.

The J gene is TRBJ1-2, the V gene TRBV7-9; 11 bases are shared with TRBD1. After removal of 8 bases from V and 4 bases from J, the junction contained 6 bases not matched to a gene. Germline loops: CDR1 SEHNR, CDR2 FQNEAQ (reference sequence). This CDR3 region has 14 residues. As DNA, the CDR3 is TGTGCCAGCTGGGGGGACAGGGGGATCTATGGCTACACCTTC. Its protein is CASWGDRGIYGYTF.

The CDR3 is CASSEIRGGGNEQFF. In DNA form, the CDR3 reads TGTGCCAGCAGTGAAATCCGGGGGGGAGGCAATGAGCAGTTCTTC. The genes are TRBV2 and TRBJ2-1, with TRBD2 matching over 8 bases. The ends lost 2 bases at V and 6 bases at J; junction bases unmatched: 6. Per germline, CDR1 SNHLY and CDR2 FYNNEI. This CDR3 contains 15 residues.

V and J are TRBV6-5 and TRBJ1-4; D is perhaps TRBD1 (5 bases). The CDR3 is 13 residues long. The germline V gene encodes CDR1 MNHEY and CDR2 SVGAGI. V was pared by 6 bases and J by 3 bases, with 8 bases between. CDR3 region: CASRGLANEKLFF. CDR3 sequence (DNA): TGTGCCAGCAGGGGGCTTGCTAATGAAAAACTGTTTTTT.

V gene TRBV6-5 combines with J gene TRBJ1-2, with 8 positions matching TRBD1. V lost 5 bases, J lost 8 bases, and 13 bases stayed unmatched. Looked up from germline, CDR1 is MNHEY and CDR2 is SVGAGI. This CDR3 is built from 15 residues. The CDR3 loop is CASSITLTGAGGYTF. CDR3 bases: TGTGCCAGCAGTATAACTTTGACAGGGGCGGGAGGCTACACCTTC.

This chain uses TRBV28 with TRBJ1-5, with D tentatively TRBD1 (6 bases). The CDR3 sequence is 19 residues long. Trimming stripped 2 bases from V and 0 bases from J, with 20 bases between. The germline V gene has CDR1 MDHEN and CDR2 SYDVKM. CDR3 loop: CASSLVGAIIQDSNQPQHF. As DNA, the CDR3 is TGTGCCAGCAGTTTAGTGGGGGCCATAATACAAGATAGCAATCAGCCCCAGCATTTT.

The chain carries TRBV5-6 and TRBJ2-5; TRBD1 agrees at 9 bases. V trimming: 0 bases; J trimming: 7 bases; junction bases outside the gene matches: 7. CDR3 size: 15 residues. Germline loops: CDR1 SGHDT, CDR2 YYEEEE. CDR3 nucleotide sequence: TGTGCCAGCAGCTTGGGCTCACAGGGGGCTGGGACCCAGTACTTC. Its protein is CASSLGSQGAGTQYF.

The rearrangement uses TRBV15 and TRBJ2-1; TRBD2 matches 7 bases. This CDR3 contains 18 residues. The V gene end was trimmed by 2 bases and the J gene end by 4 bases; junction bases not matched to a gene: 14. From germline, CDR1 is LNHNV and CDR2 YYDKDF (reference sequence). In nucleotides, the CDR3 is TGTGCCACCAGCAGACTGCCCGGGGGGACTACCACATACAATGAGCAGTTCTTC. As protein: CATSRLPGGTTTYNEQFF.

The rearrangement links TRBV19 to TRBJ1-1; TRBD1 matches 8 bases. Trimming at V came to 7 bases and at J to 4 bases, leaving 11 bases not matched to a gene. Germline CDR1 LNHDA, CDR2 SQIVND (reference sequence). CDR3 length: 15 residues. This chain's CDR3 is CASMEQGEFGTEAFF. In nucleotides, the CDR3 is TGTGCCAGTATGGAACAGGGGGAGTTTGGCACTGAAGCTTTCTTT. The full variable domain, completed using reference TRBV19 and TRBJ1-1, is DGGITQSPKYLFRKEGQNVTLSCEQNLNHDAMYWYRQDPGQGLRLIYYSQIVNDFQKGDIAEGYSVSREKKESFPLTVTSAQKNPTAFYLCASMEQGEFGTEAFFGQGTRLTVV.

The chain has TRBV19 and TRBJ2-6; D perhaps matches TRBD1 (6 bases). The V end was cut by 5 bases, the J end by 0 bases, with 11 bases between. Germline V gene sequence: CDR1 LNHDA, CDR2 SQIVND (reference sequence). The CDR3 is 16 residues long. The CDR3 reads CASSPGAYSGANVLTF. The CDR3, as DNA: TGTGCCAGTAGTCCAGGGGCCTACTCTGGGGCCAACGTCCTGACTTTC.

The rearrangement joins TRBV5-6 to TRBJ1-2; D is unresolved. Germline V gives CDR1 SGHDT, CDR2 YYEEEE. CDR3 length: 13 residues. V was pared by 5 bases and J by 5 bases, with 13 bases between. The CDR3 DNA sequence: TGTGCCAGCAGTCGTCAGGAGGTTTATGGCTACACCTTC. Its translation is CASSRQEVYGYTF.

The CDR3 region is CASSSGMVTYGYTF. As DNA, the CDR3 is TGTGCCAGCAGCAGCGGCATGGTCACTTATGGCTACACCTTC. The chain recombines TRBV9 with TRBJ1-2, with D hard to call. Germline CDR1 SGDLS, CDR2 YYNGEE. The CDR3 totals 14 residues. Trimming removed 4 bases from V and 5 bases from J, with 15 bases in between.

The DNA of the CDR3 is TGTGCCAGCCGGGAGGTATTCAATCAGCCCCAGCATTTT. It codes for CASREVFNQPQHF. The rearrangement uses TRBV6-5 and TRBJ1-5; no definite D call. Germline-derived CDR1 and CDR2 are MNHEY and SVGAGI. The CDR3 totals 13 residues. Trimming took off 8 bases at V and 3 bases at J, with 11 bases between the two ends.

As for this clone: Other DNA sequences from this sample encode an identical CDR3 as well. This chain joins TRBV7-9 and TRBJ1-6; 8 bases are shared with TRBD1. The CDR3 is made up of 16 amino acids. With V trimmed by 0 bases and J by 5 bases, 3 bases remained unmatched. Looked up from germline, CDR1 is SEHNR and CDR2 is FQNEAQ (reference sequence). The DNA for the CDR3 is TGTGCCAGCAGCTTAGCGGGGACAGGAGATAATTCACCCCTCCACTTT. Translation: CASSLAGTGDNSPLHF.

The chain links TRBV6-2 or TRBV6-3 to TRBJ2-2, with a tentative D call TRBD2 (5 bases). The germline V gene has CDR1 MNHEY and CDR2 SVGEGT. The CDR3 sequence is 14 residues long. Trimming removed 2 bases at V and 6 bases at J, with 10 bases between. The CDR3 here is CASSYGQEAGELFF. CDR3 nucleotide sequence: TGTGCCAGCAGTTACGGTCAGGAGGCCGGGGAGCTGTTTTTT.

The chain combines TRBV5-1 with TRBJ1-1; D possibly corresponds to TRBD1 (6 bases). Trimming took 2 bases from V and 2 from J, leaving 10 bases between them. The V gene's germline CDR1 is SGHRS and CDR2 YFSETQ. This CDR3 contains 14 residues. This CDR3 reads CASSLEQGNTEAFF. The CDR3 nucleotides read TGCGCCAGCAGCTTAGAACAGGGAAACACTGAAGCTTTCTTT. The full variable domain, completed using reference TRBV5-1 and TRBJ1-1, is KAGVTQTPRYLIKTRGQQVTLSCSPISGHRSVSWYQQTPGQGLQFLFEYFSETQRNKGNFPGRFSGRQFSNSRSEMNVSTLELGDSALYLCASSLEQGNTEAFFGQGTRLTVV.

This rearrangement joins TRBV19 to TRBJ2-6; 8 positions match TRBD1. J lost 4 bases, V lost 7 bases, and 6 bases had no gene match. In germline, CDR1 is LNHDA, CDR2 SQIVND (reference sequence). The CDR3 totals 15 residues. The CDR3 bases are TGTGCCAGTATCCAGACAGGGGCAGGGGCCAACGTCCTGACTTTC. It translates to CASIQTGAGANVLTF.

This clone has a handful of counts. This CDR3 reads CASSFDRSYEQYF. In DNA, the CDR3 is TGCGCCAGCAGCTTCGACAGATCCTACGAGCAGTACTTC. The rearrangement links TRBV5-1 to TRBJ2-7; possible D gene TRBD1, 5 bases. CDR1 SGHRS and CDR2 YFSETQ come from the germline V gene. V was shortened by 2 bases and J by 1 base, with 7 bases between the two germline ends. The CDR3 has 13 amino acids.

V gene TRBV2 combines with J gene TRBJ2-5; D perhaps matches TRBD1 (5 bases). V shed 8 bases and J shed 3 bases, with 16 bases lying between them. Germline lookup yields CDR1 SNHLY and CDR2 FYNNEI. There are 14 residues in the CDR3. As DNA, the CDR3 is TGTGCCAGCTCCCCGTCCAGGGTGGAAGAGACCCAGTACTTC. Protein product: CASSPSRVEETQYF.

The V gene is TRBV5-4, the J gene TRBJ2-7; the D is unclear. Trimming left V 0 bases short and J 6 bases short, with 13 bases between. Germline loops: CDR1 SGHNT, CDR2 YYREEE (reference sequence). This CDR3 is 14 amino acids long. CDR3 nucleotide sequence: TGTGCCAGCAGCTTGGCCAGATTACCAACCGAGCAGTACTTC. It is translated as CASSLARLPTEQYF. Filled out from reference TRBV5-4 and TRBJ2-7, the complete variable domain reads ETGVTQSPTHLIKTRGQQVTLRCSSQSGHNTVSWYQQALGQGPQFIFQYYREEENGRGNFPPRFSGLQFPNYSSELNVNALELDDSALYLCASSLARLPTEQYFGPGTRLTVT.